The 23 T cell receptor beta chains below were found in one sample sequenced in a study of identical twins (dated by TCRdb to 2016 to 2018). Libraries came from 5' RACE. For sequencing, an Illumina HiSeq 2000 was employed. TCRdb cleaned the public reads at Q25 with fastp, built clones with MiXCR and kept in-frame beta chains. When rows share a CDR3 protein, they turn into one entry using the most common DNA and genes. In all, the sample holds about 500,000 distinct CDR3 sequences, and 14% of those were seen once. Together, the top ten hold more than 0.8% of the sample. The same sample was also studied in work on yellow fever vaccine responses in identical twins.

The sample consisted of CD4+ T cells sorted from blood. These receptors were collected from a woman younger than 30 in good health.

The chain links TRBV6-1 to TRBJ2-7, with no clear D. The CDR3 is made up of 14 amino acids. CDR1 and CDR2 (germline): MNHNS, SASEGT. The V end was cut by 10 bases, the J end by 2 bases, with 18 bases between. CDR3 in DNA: TGTGCCACCAAGGGTGTCGGGTGGACCTACGAGCAGTACTTC. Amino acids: CATKGVGWTYEQYF.

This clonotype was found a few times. The CDR3 is CASSLSSGYRFYSNQPQHF. The CDR3, as DNA: TGTGCCAGCAGTTTATCCTCAGGGTATCGCTTCTATAGCAATCAGCCCCAGCATTTT. The chain combines TRBV27 with TRBJ1-5, with D tentatively TRBD1 (5 bases). The CDR3 totals 19 residues. V was cut by 0 bases and J by 0 bases, with 18 bases left in between. Germline-derived CDR1 and CDR2 are MNHEY and SMNVEV (reference sequence).

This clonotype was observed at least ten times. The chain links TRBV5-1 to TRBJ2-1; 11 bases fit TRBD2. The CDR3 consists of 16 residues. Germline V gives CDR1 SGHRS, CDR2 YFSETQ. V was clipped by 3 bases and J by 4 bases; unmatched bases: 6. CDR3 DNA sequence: TGCGCCAGCAGCTACCCGGGACTAGCGGATTACAATGAGCAGTTCTTC. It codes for CASSYPGLADYNEQFF. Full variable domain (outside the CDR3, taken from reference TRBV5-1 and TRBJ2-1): KAGVTQTPRYLIKTRGQQVTLSCSPISGHRSVSWYQQTPGQGLQFLFEYFSETQRNKGNFPGRFSGRQFSNSRSEMNVSTLELGDSALYLCASSYPGLADYNEQFFGPGTRLTVL.

The CDR3 loop reads CASSLKSYRIGLAGGRTDTQYF. The CDR3 DNA reads as TGTGCCAGCAGTTTAAAGTCATATAGGATCGGACTAGCGGGGGGCCGCACAGATACGCAGTATTTT. The V gene is TRBV12-3 or TRBV12-4, the J gene TRBJ2-3; TRBD2 matches 14 bases. With 2 bases clipped from V and 1 base from J, the junction kept 17 bases outside the gene matches. This CDR3 contains 22 residues.

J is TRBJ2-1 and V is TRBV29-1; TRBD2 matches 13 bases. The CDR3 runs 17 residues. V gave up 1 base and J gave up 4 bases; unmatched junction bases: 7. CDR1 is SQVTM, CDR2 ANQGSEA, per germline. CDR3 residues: CSVEVAGTSGNYNEQFF. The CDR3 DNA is TGCAGCGTTGAAGTGGCTGGGACTAGCGGGAATTACAATGAGCAGTTCTTC.

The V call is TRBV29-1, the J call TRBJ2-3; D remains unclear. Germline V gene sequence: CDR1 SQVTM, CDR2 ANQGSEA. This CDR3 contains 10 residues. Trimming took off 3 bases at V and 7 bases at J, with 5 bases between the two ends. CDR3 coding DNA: TGCAGCGTTGATCCCAATACGCAGTATTTT. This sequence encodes CSVDPNTQYF.

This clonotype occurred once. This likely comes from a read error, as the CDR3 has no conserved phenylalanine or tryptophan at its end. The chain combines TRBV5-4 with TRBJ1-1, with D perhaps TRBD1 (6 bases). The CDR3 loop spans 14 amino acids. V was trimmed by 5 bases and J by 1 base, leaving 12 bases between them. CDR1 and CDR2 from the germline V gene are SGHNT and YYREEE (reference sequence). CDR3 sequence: CASRNRAGNTEAFI. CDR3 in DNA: TGTGCCAGCAGAAACAGGGCGGGGAACACTGAAGCTTTCATT.

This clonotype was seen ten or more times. The CDR3 nucleotides are TGTGCCACCAGTGACCCGGGACAGGTAGAGACCCAGTACTTC. It is translated as CATSDPGQVETQYF. The chain employs TRBV24-1 and TRBJ2-5, with 8 nucleotides matching TRBD1. This CDR3 is 14 amino acids long. J lost 4 bases, V lost 4 bases, and 4 bases had no gene match. Germline CDR1 and CDR2: KGHDR and SFDVKD.

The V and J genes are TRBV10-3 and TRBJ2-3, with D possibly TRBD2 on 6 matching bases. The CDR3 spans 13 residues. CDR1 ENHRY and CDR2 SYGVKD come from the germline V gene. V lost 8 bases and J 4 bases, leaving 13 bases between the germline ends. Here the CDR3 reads CAIAEGSPDTQYF. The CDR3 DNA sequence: TGTGCCATCGCGGAGGGCTCACCAGATACGCAGTATTTT.

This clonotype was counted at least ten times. CDR3 nucleotides: TGCGCCAGCAGCTCTCTAGCGGGGGCCAAAAACATTCAGTACTTC. Residues: CASSSLAGAKNIQYF. V gene TRBV5-1 combines with J gene TRBJ2-4; 9 nucleotides agree with TRBD2. Germline CDR1 is SGHRS and CDR2 is YFSETQ. V lost 3 bases, J lost 1 base, and 2 bases stayed unmatched. This CDR3 spans 15 amino acids.

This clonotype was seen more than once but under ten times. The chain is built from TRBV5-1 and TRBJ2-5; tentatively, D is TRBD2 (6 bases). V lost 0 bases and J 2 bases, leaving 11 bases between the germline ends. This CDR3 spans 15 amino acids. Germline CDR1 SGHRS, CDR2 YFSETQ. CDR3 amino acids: CASSLVGLKQETQYF. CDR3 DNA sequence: TGCGCCAGCAGCTTGGTGGGACTGAAACAAGAGACCCAGTACTTC.

CDR3 in DNA: TGCAGTGCTACGACTAGCGGGCGTTTCAATGAGCAGTTCTTC. Residues: CSATTSGRFNEQFF. This chain joins TRBV20-1 and TRBJ2-1, with 10 bases matching TRBD2. Germline lookup yields CDR1 DFQATT and CDR2 SNEGSKA (reference sequence). The CDR3 covers 14 residues. The V and J ends lost 4 bases and 6 bases, in that order; junction bases with no gene match: 6.

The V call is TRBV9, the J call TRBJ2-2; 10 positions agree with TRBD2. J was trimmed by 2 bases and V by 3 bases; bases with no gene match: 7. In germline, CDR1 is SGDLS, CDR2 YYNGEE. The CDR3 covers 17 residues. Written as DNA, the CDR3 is TGTGCCAGCAGCGGGACTAGCGGTATCACAAACACCGGGGAGCTGTTTTTT. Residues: CASSGTSGITNTGELFF.

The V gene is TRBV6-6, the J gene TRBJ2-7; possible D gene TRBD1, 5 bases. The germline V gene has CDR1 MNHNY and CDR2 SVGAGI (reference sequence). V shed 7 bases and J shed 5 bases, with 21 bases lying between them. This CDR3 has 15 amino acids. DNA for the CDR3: TGTGCCAGCAACCGATATCAAGGGGCAGGGAACGAGCAGTACTTC. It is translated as CASNRYQGAGNEQYF.

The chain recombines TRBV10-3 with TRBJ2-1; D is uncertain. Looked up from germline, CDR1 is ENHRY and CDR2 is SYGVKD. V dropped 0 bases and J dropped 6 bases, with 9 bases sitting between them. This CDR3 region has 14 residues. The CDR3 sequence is CAISESSILNEQFF. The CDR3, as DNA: TGTGCCATCAGTGAGTCGAGTATTCTCAATGAGCAGTTCTTC.

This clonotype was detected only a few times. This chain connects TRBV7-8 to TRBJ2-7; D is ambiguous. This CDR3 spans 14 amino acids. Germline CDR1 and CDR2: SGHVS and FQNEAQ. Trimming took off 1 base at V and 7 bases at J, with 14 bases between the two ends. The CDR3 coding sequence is TGTGCCAGCAGCTTAGTCTCTTTCGGGCGGGAGCAGTACTTC. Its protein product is CASSLVSFGREQYF.

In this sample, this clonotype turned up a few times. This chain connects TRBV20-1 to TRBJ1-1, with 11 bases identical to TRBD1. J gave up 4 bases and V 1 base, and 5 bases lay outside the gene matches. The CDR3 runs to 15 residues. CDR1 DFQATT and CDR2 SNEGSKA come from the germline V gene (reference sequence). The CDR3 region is CSARVRTGGGTEAFF. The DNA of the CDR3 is TGCAGTGCTAGAGTTCGGACAGGGGGCGGCACTGAAGCTTTCTTT.

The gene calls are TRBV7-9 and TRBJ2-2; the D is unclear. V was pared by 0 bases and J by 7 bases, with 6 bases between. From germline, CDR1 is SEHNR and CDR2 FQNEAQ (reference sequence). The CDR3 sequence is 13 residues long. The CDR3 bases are TGTGCCAGCAGCTTAGCGCTAGGCGGGGAGCTGTTTTTT. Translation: CASSLALGGELFF.

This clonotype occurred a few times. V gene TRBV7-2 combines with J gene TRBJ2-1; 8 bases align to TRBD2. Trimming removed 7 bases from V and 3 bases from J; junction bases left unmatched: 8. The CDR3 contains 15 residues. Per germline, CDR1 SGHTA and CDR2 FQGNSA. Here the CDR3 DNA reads TGTGCCAGCATCCTTAGCGGGGCTGGCTACAATGAGCAGTTCTTC. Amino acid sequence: CASILSGAGYNEQFF.

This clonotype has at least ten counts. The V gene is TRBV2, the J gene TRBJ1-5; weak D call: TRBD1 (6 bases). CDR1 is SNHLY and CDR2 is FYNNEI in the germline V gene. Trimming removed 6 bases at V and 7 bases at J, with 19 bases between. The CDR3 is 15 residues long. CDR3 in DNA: TGTGCCAGCAGCCAGTCGGACAGCTTAAAGCAGCCCCAGCATTTT. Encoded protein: CASSQSDSLKQPQHF.

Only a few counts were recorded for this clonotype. CDR3 bases: TGTGCCAGCAGTTACTCGGCAGGGATTAACTATGGCTACACCTTC. This sequence encodes CASSYSAGINYGYTF. The rearrangement joins TRBV6-5 to TRBJ1-2, with D possibly TRBD1 on 5 matching bases. This CDR3 region has 15 residues. Trimming took 0 bases from V and 1 from J, leaving 9 bases between them. Germline V gene sequence: CDR1 MNHEY, CDR2 SVGAGI.

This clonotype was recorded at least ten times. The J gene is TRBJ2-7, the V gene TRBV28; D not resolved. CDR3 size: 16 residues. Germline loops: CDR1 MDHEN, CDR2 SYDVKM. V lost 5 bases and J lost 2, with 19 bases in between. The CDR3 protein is CASSPPPPQFTYEQYF. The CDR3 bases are TGTGCCAGCAGTCCCCCCCCACCACAGTTTACCTACGAGCAGTACTTC. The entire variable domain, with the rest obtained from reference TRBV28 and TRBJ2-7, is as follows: DVKVTQSSRYLVKRTGEKVFLECVQDMDHENMFWYRQDPGLGLRLIYFSYDVKMKEKGDIPEGYSVSREKKERFSLILESASTNQTSMYLCASSPPPPQFTYEQYFGPGTRLTVT.

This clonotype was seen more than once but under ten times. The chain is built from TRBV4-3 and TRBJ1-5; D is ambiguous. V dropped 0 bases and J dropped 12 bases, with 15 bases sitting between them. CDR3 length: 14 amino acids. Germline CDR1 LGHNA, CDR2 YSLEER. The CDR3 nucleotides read TGCGCCAGCAGCCAAGATCGGCGATCGAGTATCCAGCATTTT. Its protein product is CASSQDRRSSIQHF.